The next 20 T cell receptor beta chains were all read from a single sample in a study of T-cell memory formation after mild COVID-19. TCRdb called the 5' RACE reads again in MiXCR, with one record for every CDR3 protein. The table records about 560,000 distinct CDR3 sequences, 15% to 20% of them present only once. Sample: PBMCs or a T cell subset sorted from them (not recorded which). These receptors came from an adult woman who had mild COVID-19 (a few samples of this study predate the infection). Cell type and time point are not known.

The chain joins TRBV29-1 to TRBJ2-3; maybe TRBD1 (6 bases). V lost 3 bases and J lost 3, with 13 bases in between. The length of the CDR3 is 14 residues. CDR1 and CDR2 from the germline V gene are SQVTM and ANQGSEA. The CDR3 loop is CSVDLTGRTDTQYF. CDR3 in DNA: TGCAGCGTTGACTTAACAGGGAGAACAGATACGCAGTATTTT.

This clonotype was recorded at least ten times. The J gene is TRBJ2-3, the V gene TRBV5-1; D assignment may be TRBD1 or TRBD2 (5 bases each). Trimming removed 4 bases from V and 0 bases from J, with 12 bases in between. The CDR3 totals 15 residues. CDR1 SGHRS and CDR2 YFSETQ come from the germline V gene. CDR3 DNA: TGCGCCAGCAGCCGAACCGGGACGAGCACAGATACGCAGTATTTT. As protein: CASSRTGTSTDTQYF.

The CDR3 coding sequence is TGCAGCGCCCCTAACCCCGTAATATCTGGCGCTGAAGCTTTCTTT. Protein sequence: CSAPNPVISGAEAFF. J is TRBJ1-1 and V is TRBV29-1; D unresolved. Germline CDR1 reads SQVTM; CDR2 reads ANQGSEA. The CDR3 sequence is 15 residues long. V lost 7 bases and J lost 6, with 24 bases in between.

The table lists this clonotype with a few counts. The rearrangement links TRBV7-9 to TRBJ2-7; D not certain. CDR1 and CDR2 from the germline V gene are SEHNR and FQNEAQ (reference sequence). The CDR3 runs 13 residues. V lost 5 bases and J lost 2, with 10 bases in between. CDR3 nucleotides: TGTGCCAGCAGCCACCGGGTTACCTACGAGCAGTACTTC. Amino acids: CASSHRVTYEQYF.

This clonotype was detected only a few times. CDR3 nucleotide sequence: TGTGCCAGCAGCTGGACACCAAGCTACGAGCAGTACTTC. This codes for CASSWTPSYEQYF. The rearrangement joins TRBV5-4 to TRBJ2-7; TRBD1 might be the D (5 bases). The V gene's germline CDR1 is SGHNT and CDR2 YYREEE (reference sequence). This CDR3 is 13 amino acids long. The V end lost 3 bases, the J end lost 3 bases, and 10 bases lay between the germline ends.

This clonotype was counted between two and nine times. The rearrangement links TRBV2 to TRBJ1-6, with a possible D match to TRBD1 (5 bases). The V end was cut by 8 bases, the J end by 9 bases, with 20 bases between. Germline assignment: CDR1 SNHLY and CDR2 FYNNEI. The CDR3 spans 15 residues. The chain's CDR3 is CASELLGQSGSPLHF. In DNA, the CDR3 is TGTGCCAGCGAATTACTCGGACAATCGGGTTCACCCCTCCACTTT.

This clonotype was recorded a few times. The V and J genes are TRBV5-1 and TRBJ2-1; TRBD1 is a possible D gene (5 bases). Trimming shortened V by 0 bases and J by 7 bases, and 8 bases separated the two germline ends. The germline CDR1 and CDR2 sequences are SGHRS and YFSETQ. CDR3 length: 13 amino acids. The CDR3 region has the DNA TGCGCCAGCAGCTTGGGACAGCAAAATGAGCAGTTCTTC. Translated: CASSLGQQNEQFF.

The chain is built from TRBV20-1 and TRBJ2-7; 11 bases fit TRBD2. This CDR3 has 16 residues. The J segment lost 4 bases and the V segment lost 2 bases, leaving 10 bases of the junction unmatched. Germline CDR1 DFQATT, CDR2 SNEGSKA (reference sequence). Written as DNA, the CDR3 is TGCAGTGCTAGAACCGTGACTAGCGGGATTAGTTACGAGCAGTACTTC. Amino acid sequence: CSARTVTSGISYEQYF.

This CDR3 reads CASSQDWTSPYEQYF. In nucleotides, the CDR3 is TGTGCCAGCAGCCAAGACTGGACTAGTCCCTACGAGCAGTACTTC. V is TRBV4-2 and J is TRBJ2-7, with 7 nucleotides matching TRBD2. Looked up from germline, CDR1 is LGHNA and CDR2 is YNFKEQ. After removal of 0 bases from V and 2 bases from J, the junction contained 4 bases not matched to a gene. The CDR3 sequence is 15 residues long.

This clonotype has a handful of counts. This rearrangement joins TRBV29-1 to TRBJ2-1; D possibly corresponds to TRBD2 (6 bases). V was shortened by 7 bases and J by 9 bases, with 16 bases between the two germline ends. Looked up from germline, CDR1 is SQVTM and CDR2 is ANQGSEA. The CDR3 loop spans 12 amino acids. The CDR3 DNA reads TGCAGCGCCGTACCTAGCGTAAGTGAGCAGTTCTTC. It translates to CSAVPSVSEQFF.

This clonotype was seen a few times. This chain connects TRBV9 to TRBJ2-5; D is uncertain. The length of the CDR3 is 13 residues. Between the trimmed V and J ends, which lost 3 bases and 2 bases, there was a span of 8 bases. Germline values: CDR1 SGDLS, CDR2 YYNGEE. Written as DNA, the CDR3 is TGTGCCAGCAGCGCAGCGAATCAAGAGACCCAGTACTTC. Translating it yields CASSAANQETQYF.

This clonotype turned up a few times. The chain uses TRBV6-2 or TRBV6-3 and TRBJ1-6; 10 bases are a match to TRBD1. The V gene's germline CDR1 is MNHEY and CDR2 SVGEGT. CDR3 length: 15 amino acids. The V gene end was trimmed by 7 bases and the J gene end by 17 bases; junction bases not matched to a gene: 17. CDR3 residues: CASIPAGQGTTFFHF. The CDR3 nucleotides are TGTGCCAGCATCCCGGCGGGACAGGGGACCACCTTCTTCCACTTT.

The V and J genes are TRBV5-1 and TRBJ2-7, with D maybe TRBD1 (6 bases). Trimming took off 0 bases at V and 5 bases at J, with 18 bases between the two ends. The CDR3 totals 16 residues. Germline V lookup: CDR1 SGHRS, CDR2 YFSETQ. CDR3 bases: TGCGCCAGCAGCTTGGCCTCGACAGGAGTCGGCCACGAGCAGTACTTC. As protein: CASSLASTGVGHEQYF.

V gene TRBV15 combines with J gene TRBJ2-2, with unresolved D. Germline CDR1 reads LNHNV; CDR2 reads YYDKDF (reference sequence). The CDR3 extends over 15 amino acids. Between the trimmed V and J ends, which lost 0 bases and 3 bases, there was a span of 8 bases. DNA of the CDR3: TGTGCCACCAGCAGAGATTCATGGGACACCGGGGAGCTGTTTTTT. It is translated as CATSRDSWDTGELFF.

On this clonotype itself: At one of its ends the junction is not consistent with the germline gene, which may arise from a read error. The chain uses TRBV7-3 and TRBJ1-5; possibly TRBD1 for D (6 bases). Germline-derived CDR1 and CDR2 are SGHTA and FQGTGA. The CDR3 loop spans 14 amino acids. The CDR3 nucleotides are TGTGCCAGCAGTCAAGCCAGGGGCAATCAGCACCAGCATTTT. Protein sequence: CASSQARGNQHQHF.

V gene TRBV11-2 combines with J gene TRBJ2-1, with D unclear. V was shortened by 5 bases and J by 7 bases, with 9 bases between the two germline ends. The CDR3 is made up of 12 amino acids. From germline, CDR1 is SGHAT and CDR2 FQNNGV. This chain's CDR3 is CASSPAPNEQFF. As DNA, the CDR3 is TGTGCCAGCAGCCCCGCCCCGAATGAGCAGTTCTTC.

This clonotype has just a few counts. The chain joins TRBV7-9 to TRBJ2-2, with D unresolved. Between the trimmed V and J ends, which lost 5 bases and 1 base, there was a span of 5 bases. The CDR3 consists of 13 residues. Germline V gives CDR1 SEHNR, CDR2 FQNEAQ (reference sequence). DNA of the CDR3: TGTGCCAGCAGCCTTATGAACACCGGGGAGCTGTTTTTT. As protein: CASSLMNTGELFF.

This clonotype was observed at least ten times. This chain joins TRBV11-1 and TRBJ2-1; no definite D call. This CDR3 is 15 amino acids long. V was trimmed by 1 base and J by 3 bases, leaving 10 bases between them. Germline V gene sequence: CDR1 SGHAT, CDR2 FQDESV (reference sequence). For the CDR3, the DNA is TGTGCCAGCAGCTTAGTTTCCGTTATCTACAATGAGCAGTTCTTC. As protein: CASSLVSVIYNEQFF.

This clonotype has just a few counts. V usage is TRBV27 and J usage is TRBJ2-6; TRBD1 might be the D (6 bases). The CDR3 loop spans 17 amino acids. V was shortened by 4 bases and J by 0 bases, with 13 bases between the two germline ends. Per the germline V gene, CDR1 is MNHEY and CDR2 is SMNVEV (reference sequence). The CDR3 sequence: CASSWRQATSGANVLTF. The CDR3 DNA is TGTGCCAGCAGTTGGAGACAGGCCACCTCTGGGGCCAACGTCCTGACTTTC.

This chain's CDR3 is CASSSVGTTNEKLFF. The CDR3 DNA reads TGTGCCAGCAGCTCCGTGGGCACAACTAATGAAAAACTGTTTTTT. The rearrangement joins TRBV11-2 to TRBJ1-4; no reliable D call. The CDR3 covers 15 residues. Trimming removed 4 bases at V and 0 bases at J, with 9 bases between. Germline V gene data show CDR1 as SGHAT and CDR2 as FQNNGV.